This record covers a single T cell receptor (beta chain). There is no known antigen for this receptor. Base quality data are lacking; no much larger clone is found one base away. The junction shows trimming of 4 bases on V and 1 base on J, plus 4 bases between the germline ends. CDR1 and CDR2 are read off the germline V gene as SGHAT and FQNNGV. The CDR3 has 12 amino acids, counting the end cysteine and phenylalanine. The DNA shown is the 36-base CDR3, in frame from base 1. The data are from a study of T cell responses to AZD1222 COVID-19 vaccine (dated by TCRdb to the early 2020s). Notes on the research overall: AZD1222 recipients with second doses at about 4 weeks or about 12 weeks were pooled, because spike-specific TCR depth and breadth did not differ between schedules. TCR sequencing covered approximately 230 trial participants: 200 to 220 given two doses of AZD1222 and about 26 given two doses of MenACWY control vaccine. Trial participants were enrolled by age into subgroups of 18-55, 56-69 and 70-plus years, and around 150, 28 and 57 TCR-sequenced participants, respectively, were included in these subgroups. The study at large found these results: Conclusions about previously exposed vaccinees are limited because only five to seven AZD1222 recipients were SARS-CoV-2 seropositive at baseline. The 56-69-year group was small, and its depth increase did not reach significance, likely because of low power. After two AZD1222 doses, spike-specific TCR breadth and depth were significantly higher than at day 0 and than in MenACWY recipients. Because no samples from the day 14 peak response were available, repertoires could be characterized only after the peak T cell response. CD4 TCRs associated with the vaccine covered the entire spike protein, and the dominant responses were in regions 160-218 and 743-854. Nearly half of unique spike-specific TCRs reportedly recognized epitopes outside regions mutated in the B.1.351 and B.1.1.7 variants. Most participants were white British and females outnumbered males, and the authors suggested that clonal diversity may have been underestimated.

The CDR3 regions of human TCRbeta chains were subjected to immunosequencing. In the authors' own workflow: Repertoire TCRs were checked for matches against a reference library of SARS-CoV-2-specific TCRs that had been generated using the MIRA antigen-specificity platform. Breadth was defined as the fraction of unique TCRs that were SARS-CoV-2-associated. Depth was defined as the fraction of total T cells that were SARS-CoV-2-associated. Using the MIRA data, each spike-specific TCR was mapped to the spike region that the TCR reacts to and placed in a CD4 or CD8 class. Log10-transformed breadth and depth values were compared by one-way ANOVA with Sidak's multiple comparisons tests. TCRdb took over this immuneACCESS table, retaining in-frame rearrangements with V and J assigned. Such tables are incomplete; in checked studies, under half of the missing clones stem from an unresolved V gene, and the remainder is unexplained. V, J and clone size derive from that table, while D and trimming were established from the DNA sequence. For this sample the table gives about 130,000 clones, of which about nine tenths were detected only once. The ten top clones hold about 6% of the sample.

The sample's time point label, in plain terms: baseline before first vaccination. Vaccinee samples came from UK trials COV001 and COV002, including a single-blind randomized controlled phase 2/3 trial of AZD1222 (ChAdOx1 nCoV-19) in healthy adults. Trial participant PBMC samples were collected at day 0 and day 28 after the second dose for TCRbeta chain sequencing. This TCR derives from an adult in good health. Sample: peripheral blood, taken on day 0 of AZD1222 vaccination. The rearranged chain carries TRBV11-2 and TRBJ1-1; no confident D gene assignment can be made. The CDR3 region reads CASSWENTEAFF. The nucleotide sequence is TGTGCCAGCAGCTGGGAGAACACTGAAGCTTTCTTT.